The sequence of this T cell receptor beta chain was determined in a study of T cell repertoires in cytomegalovirus infection. The overall study: Public TCR beta signatures provided an indication of both CMV infection and a matching HLA type.

To note about this clonotype: Its target is unknown.

The study, taken as a whole, reports: In two of eight donors, the top clonotype was HLA-C-restricted CMV-specific.

This CDR3 is built from 14 residues. Losses at the gene ends were 3 bases for V and 6 bases for J; bases not matched to a gene: 8. Germline V gives CDR1 SGHRS, CDR2 YFSETQ. From the reads, TCRdb called clonotypes with MiXCR, one entry per CDR3 protein. Here the sample spans a few hundred thousand distinct CDR3 sequences, approximately 15% being singletons. The sequenced sample was CD8+ T cells from PBMCs. The TCR was taken from a human donor in good health (CMV status not recorded). Some clones in this sample may be carry-over from other donors' samples. The chain combines TRBV5-1 with TRBJ1-1; 7 nucleotides match TRBD1. CDR3 in amino acids: CASSYRGEVAEAFF. The CDR3 DNA sequence: TGCGCCAGCAGCTACAGGGGTGAGGTGGCTGAAGCTTTCTTT.